The next 22 T cell receptor beta chains were all read from a single sample in a study of cytomegalovirus exposure and HLA in healthy donors. Amplification used 60 Vbeta primers and 13 Jbeta primers. Profiling relied on immunoSEQ multiplex PCR, and the TCRdb table lists in-frame clones only, not all of them. Here the sample spans about 180,000 clones, 70% to 80% being singletons. The sequenced material came from PBMCs. Source of these receptors: a man aged 18 to 30 in good health and CMV-seronegative.

The chain employs TRBV5-1 and TRBJ2-2; 7 bases line up with TRBD2. Germline lookup yields CDR1 SGHRS and CDR2 YFSETQ. After removal of 5 bases from V and 0 bases from J, the junction contained 4 bases not matched to a gene. This CDR3 region has 15 residues. The CDR3 bases are TGCGCCAGCAGGGGAGGGAACACGAACACCGGGGAGCTGTTTTTT. The encoded protein is CASRGGNTNTGELFF. The full variable domain, with the rest looked up from reference TRBV5-1 and TRBJ2-2, is KAGVTQTPRYLIKTRGQQVTLSCSPISGHRSVSWYQQTPGQGLQFLFEYFSETQRNKGNFPGRFSGRQFSNSRSEMNVSTLELGDSALYLCASRGGNTNTGELFFGEGSRLTVL.

This clone came up once. V usage is TRBV5-4 and J usage is TRBJ1-2, with 7 bases identical to TRBD1. V shed 3 bases, J shed 6 bases, and the junction held 5 bases outside the gene matches. Germline-derived CDR1 and CDR2 are SGHNT and YYREEE (reference sequence). CDR3 size: 13 residues. The CDR3 loop reads CASSSRDSDGYTF. CDR3 nucleotide sequence: TGTGCCAGCAGCTCCCGGGACAGCGATGGCTACACCTTC.

This clone showed up just once. This chain uses TRBV5-1 with TRBJ2-5; D gene unclear. Trimming took off 3 bases at V and 4 bases at J, with 7 bases between the two ends. Looked up from germline, CDR1 is SGHRS and CDR2 is YFSETQ. CDR3 length equals 12 residues. The CDR3 DNA is TGCGCCAGCAGCTGGGCCGGAGAGACCCAGTACTTC. Encoded protein: CASSWAGETQYF.

This chain joins TRBV4-1 and TRBJ1-2; no definite D call. Germline V gene data show CDR1 as MGHRA and CDR2 as YSYEKL. This CDR3 has 16 amino acids. With 4 bases removed from V and 0 bases from J, the gap between germline ends came to 15 bases. CDR3 protein: CASSREGRFANYGYTF. Here the CDR3 DNA reads TGCGCCAGCAGCCGGGAGGGCCGGTTTGCTAACTATGGCTACACCTTC.

The V call is TRBV29-1, the J call TRBJ2-1; 9 bases match TRBD2. This CDR3 comprises 13 residues. The germline gives CDR1 SQVTM, CDR2 ANQGSEA. Trimming took 6 bases from V and 8 from J; bases not matched to a gene: 8. CDR3 region: CSVKGLAKDEQFF. In nucleotides, the CDR3 is TGCAGCGTCAAGGGACTAGCTAAGGATGAGCAGTTCTTC.

In its sample, this clone was seen a few times. This rearrangement joins TRBV11-2 to TRBJ2-5; TRBD2 is a possible D gene (6 bases). Trimming left V 5 bases short and J 5 bases short, with 18 bases between. The CDR3 runs to 15 residues. Germline assignment: CDR1 SGHAT and CDR2 FQNNGV. CDR3 amino acids: CASSHPGLPPETQYF. CDR3 sequence (DNA): TGTGCCAGCAGCCACCCGGGACTGCCCCCGGAGACCCAGTACTTC.

V and J are TRBV30 and TRBJ1-4; TRBD1 matches 10 bases. The CDR3 has 16 residues. Germline lookup yields CDR1 GTSNPN and CDR2 SVGIG (reference sequence). After removal of 1 base from V and 7 bases from J, the junction contained 9 bases not matched to a gene. The DNA of the CDR3 is TGTGCCTGGAGTGGACCAGACAGGGGGCTTGGTGAAAAACTGTTTTTT. It codes for CAWSGPDRGLGEKLFF.

The V gene is TRBV28, the J gene TRBJ1-5, with TRBD1 identical over 8 bases. Germline-derived CDR1 and CDR2 are MDHEN and SYDVKM. The CDR3 loop spans 12 amino acids. After removal of 10 bases from V and 5 bases from J, the junction contained 4 bases not matched to a gene. The CDR3 loop is CANGQGDQPQHF. The CDR3, as DNA: TGTGCCAACGGACAGGGCGATCAGCCCCAGCATTTT.

The rearrangement joins TRBV5-1 to TRBJ1-1, with 8 bases aligning to TRBD1. Per the germline V gene, CDR1 is SGHRS and CDR2 is YFSETQ. The V and J ends lost 4 bases and 8 bases, in that order; junction bases with no gene match: 7. This CDR3 has 13 residues. This CDR3 reads CASSIRQGREAFF. The CDR3 region has the DNA TGCGCCAGCAGCATCCGACAGGGGAGGGAAGCTTTCTTT.

The chain has TRBV9 and TRBJ2-1; 8 bases are shared with TRBD1. The length of the CDR3 is 15 residues. The junction had 10 bases not matched to a gene; V was cut back by 4 bases and J by 7 bases. In germline, CDR1 is SGDLS, CDR2 YYNGEE. CDR3 coding DNA: TGTGCCAGCAGCCCGGACAGGGTGGAGGTTAATGAGCAGTTCTTC. Translation: CASSPDRVEVNEQFF. Complete variable domain (other parts from reference TRBV9 and TRBJ2-1): DSGVTQTPKHLITATGQRVTLRCSPRSGDLSVYWYQQSLDQGLQFLIQYYNGEERAKGNILERFSAQQFPDLHSELNLSSLELGDSALYFCASSPDRVEVNEQFFGPGTRLTVL.

The CDR3, as DNA: TGTGCAAGTCGCTTATACACAGATACGCAGTATTTT. This sequence encodes CASRLYTDTQYF. The V gene is TRBV12-2, the J gene TRBJ2-3; TRBD2, as called in the table, went unchecked against the DNA. TRBV12-2 is a recognized pseudogene. The CDR3 is 12 amino acids.

This chain connects TRBV9 to TRBJ2-1, with D perhaps TRBD2 (6 bases). The CDR3 length is 15 residues. V dropped 0 bases and J dropped 3 bases, with 10 bases sitting between them. Germline V gives CDR1 SGDLS, CDR2 YYNGEE. This CDR3 reads CASSVEGSGYNEQFF. DNA for the CDR3: TGTGCCAGCAGCGTAGAGGGTAGCGGCTACAATGAGCAGTTCTTC.

This clone was found a few times. The chain combines TRBV7-8 with TRBJ2-3; 8 positions match TRBD2. The V and J ends lost 3 bases and 2 bases, in that order; junction bases with no gene match: 13. CDR3 size: 18 residues. CDR1 is SGHVS and CDR2 is FQNEAQ in the germline V gene. The CDR3 nucleotides read TGTGCCAGCAGCTTTAACCCGAAAATAGCGGGGCCCACAGATACGCAGTATTTT. Its translation: CASSFNPKIAGPTDTQYF.

This clone has a handful of counts. The V and J genes are TRBV5-1 and TRBJ2-5, with 8 bases matching TRBD2. This CDR3 comprises 15 residues. J was trimmed by 2 bases and V by 3 bases; bases with no gene match: 6. Germline lookup yields CDR1 SGHRS and CDR2 YFSETQ. The CDR3 loop reads CASSSLAGQQETQYF. In nucleotides, the CDR3 is TGCGCCAGCAGCTCCTTAGCGGGGCAACAAGAGACCCAGTACTTC. Full variable domain (remainder filled in from reference TRBV5-1 and TRBJ2-5): KAGVTQTPRYLIKTRGQQVTLSCSPISGHRSVSWYQQTPGQGLQFLFEYFSETQRNKGNFPGRFSGRQFSNSRSEMNVSTLELGDSALYLCASSSLAGQQETQYFGPGTRLLVL.

The chain joins TRBV5-4 to TRBJ2-7; 7 nucleotides match TRBD2. CDR1 SGHNT and CDR2 YYREEE come from the germline V gene (reference sequence). CDR3 size: 16 residues. Germline trimming cut 1 base from V and 2 bases from J; bases unmatched to any gene: 9. In DNA form, the CDR3 reads TGTGCCAGCAGCTTGCCCTCTAGCGGAACAGCCTACGAGCAGTACTTC. This encodes CASSLPSSGTAYEQYF.

The chain employs TRBV7-3 and TRBJ1-1; no clear D. This CDR3 region has 13 residues. Trimming pared 2 bases from V and 5 bases from J, leaving 9 bases between. Germline CDR1 and CDR2: SGHTA and FQGTGA. The CDR3 coding sequence is TGTGCCAGCAGCTTACAACGGGAAACTGAAGCTTTCTTT. Protein: CASSLQRETEAFF.

This rearrangement joins TRBV6-1 to TRBJ2-5; maybe TRBD2 (6 bases). The CDR3 extends over 14 amino acids. V shed 5 bases and J shed 4 bases, with 14 bases lying between them. In germline, CDR1 is MNHNS, CDR2 SASEGT. The DNA for the CDR3 is TGTGCCAGCAGTCTAACGCAGGGAGGAGAGACCCAGTACTTC. Its protein product is CASSLTQGGETQYF.

The J gene is TRBJ2-1, the V gene TRBV5-4; D possibly corresponds to TRBD2 (6 bases). The ends were cut back, 2 bases at V and 0 bases at J, with 15 bases in the middle. The CDR3 loop spans 17 amino acids. Looked up from germline, CDR1 is SGHNT and CDR2 is YYREEE (reference sequence). The CDR3 is CASSFLAGPYSYNEQFF. DNA of the CDR3: TGTGCCAGCAGCTTCCTTGCGGGACCTTACTCCTACAATGAGCAGTTCTTC.

This clone was observed a few times. This chain joins TRBV7-9 and TRBJ2-3; D unclear. V gave up 5 bases and J gave up 4 bases, with 10 bases separating them. The CDR3 is 13 amino acids. Per the germline V gene, CDR1 is SEHNR and CDR2 is FQNEAQ (reference sequence). The CDR3 here is CASSPLGADTQYF. In nucleotides, the CDR3 is TGTGCCAGCAGCCCATTGGGCGCAGATACGCAGTATTTT.

The chain carries TRBV5-1 and TRBJ1-4; D gene unclear. The CDR3 is 11 residues long. Germline-derived CDR1 and CDR2 are SGHRS and YFSETQ. V lost 7 bases to trimming and J lost 7 bases, with 8 bases between them. For the CDR3, the DNA is TGCGCCAGCCGACGGGGTGAAAAACTGTTTTTT. This gives the protein CASRRGEKLFF.

This clone came up a few times. The V gene is TRBV5-4, the J gene TRBJ1-4; D remains unclear. The CDR3 extends over 13 amino acids. The germline V and J ends were trimmed by 4 bases and 8 bases, with 12 bases remaining between them. Germline lookup yields CDR1 SGHNT and CDR2 YYREEE (reference sequence). CDR3: CASSPGREEKLFF. CDR3 coding DNA: TGTGCCAGCAGCCCTGGGCGGGAAGAAAAACTGTTTTTT.

The rearrangement links TRBV28 to TRBJ2-7; D is unresolved. The CDR3 contains 13 residues. Between the trimmed V and J ends, which lost 6 bases and 7 bases, there was a span of 16 bases. Germline V gene lookup returns CDR1 MDHEN and CDR2 SYDVKM. CDR3 sequence: CASRPAGAGEQYF. CDR3 sequence (DNA): TGTGCCAGCAGACCCGCCGGAGCTGGGGAGCAGTACTTC.